This T cell receptor (beta chain) was documented in a study of blood T cell repertoires in COVID-19. Study-level information: PBMCs, B-cell-depleted T cells, or T cells were the source of the cDNA or gDNA that made up the material.

Per the study methods: Reference gene primer amplification in the assay estimated nucleated cell counts. Profiled with immunoSEQ multiplex PCR; TCRdb holds only in-frame clones, not every one. V and J calls and clone size come straight from that table; D and trimming were deduced from the DNA. The top ten clones hold 16% of a sample with about 69,000 clones, around 86% of them seen once. A Seattle source enrolled patients during active infection and followed them longitudinally. Germline loops: CDR1 GTSNPN, CDR2 SVGIG (reference sequence). V was clipped by 4 bases and J by 4 bases, with 13 bases between them. CDR3 size: 13 residues.

The gene calls are TRBV30 and TRBJ1-2; a weak D match, TRBD1 (5 bases). The specimen sequenced was peripheral blood. The receptor was derived from a middle-aged man with COVID-19, enrolled during active disease. CDR3 sequence: CAWTGGGGYGYTF. The CDR3, as DNA: TGTGCCTGGACCGGGGGTGGGGGCTATGGCTACACCTTC.